Presented here are 22 T cell receptor beta chains from one specimen sequenced in a study of blood T cell repertoires in COVID-19. TCRdb's copy holds only in-frame clones and misses some; the assay was immunoSEQ multiplex PCR. The sample carries around 300,000 clones, 89% recorded once. Sequenced material: PBMCs or T cells enriched from blood (not recorded which). Receptors were obtained from a woman between 55 and 75 years old who had recovered from COVID-19.

V usage is TRBV19 and J usage is TRBJ1-4; TRBD1 is a possible D gene (6 bases). V dropped 7 bases and J dropped 1 base, with 16 bases sitting between them. The germline CDR1 and CDR2 sequences are LNHDA and SQIVND (reference sequence). The CDR3 contains 16 residues. CDR3 region: CASTSRGARTNEKLFF. The CDR3 DNA reads TGTGCCAGTACGTCCCGGGGGGCGCGAACTAATGAAAAACTGTTTTTT.

The J gene is TRBJ2-5, the V gene TRBV27; 11 bases are a match to TRBD1. J lost 5 bases, V lost 4 bases, and 6 bases had no gene match. The CDR3 totals 15 residues. From germline, CDR1 is MNHEY and CDR2 SMNVEV (reference sequence). The CDR3 loop is CASSSDRGRLETQYF. The CDR3, as DNA: TGTGCCAGCAGTTCGGACAGGGGGCGTTTGGAGACCCAGTACTTC.

V gene TRBV27 combines with J gene TRBJ2-1; TRBD2 might be the D (6 bases). Trimming shortened V by 5 bases and J by 3 bases, and 14 bases separated the two germline ends. This CDR3 spans 15 amino acids. Germline CDR1 and CDR2: MNHEY and SMNVEV (reference sequence). CDR3 sequence (DNA): TGTGCCAGCAGTGCCGGGACTCGCATCTACAATGAGCAGTTCTTC. Its translation: CASSAGTRIYNEQFF.

The V call is TRBV29-1, the J call TRBJ2-3; perhaps TRBD1 as D (7 bases). CDR1 is SQVTM and CDR2 is ANQGSEA in the germline V gene. This CDR3 comprises 19 residues. The V gene lost 3 bases and the J gene lost 4 bases, with 29 bases spanning the gap. CDR3 protein: CSVDGQGGIDSPKADTQYF. As DNA, the CDR3 is TGCAGCGTTGACGGGCAGGGGGGAATAGATTCACCCAAAGCAGATACGCAGTATTTT.

The rearrangement joins TRBV7-9 to TRBJ2-1; D ambiguous. This CDR3 region has 16 residues. CDR1 and CDR2 from the germline V gene are SEHNR and FQNEAQ (reference sequence). V shed 4 bases and J shed 2 bases, with 15 bases lying between them. The CDR3 loop is CASSSPGGTTYNEQFF. CDR3 sequence (DNA): TGTGCCAGCAGCTCACCCGGCGGAACAACCTACAATGAGCAGTTCTTC.

The table lists this clone with a count of one. The chain recombines TRBV7-8 with TRBJ2-2, with D possibly TRBD2 on 6 matching bases. The germline CDR1 and CDR2 sequences are SGHVS and FQNEAQ. The CDR3 spans 14 residues. V was cut by 1 base and J by 5 bases, with 8 bases left in between. The CDR3 region has the DNA TGTGCCAGCAGCTTAGGCGCGGGGACCGGGGAGCTGTTTTTT. Translated, it gives CASSLGAGTGELFF.

V and J are TRBV28 and TRBJ2-2; 10 bases line up with TRBD1. The CDR3 sequence is 14 residues long. Germline assignment: CDR1 MDHEN and CDR2 SYDVKM. J was trimmed by 5 bases and V by 4 bases; bases with no gene match: 1. The CDR3 protein is CASSSGQGTGELFF. As DNA, the CDR3 is TGTGCCAGCAGTTCGGGACAGGGGACCGGGGAGCTGTTTTTT.

The J gene is TRBJ1-1, the V gene TRBV7-9; D unresolved. In germline, CDR1 is SEHNR, CDR2 FQNEAQ (reference sequence). The CDR3 runs to 13 residues. V lost 7 bases, J lost 4 bases, and 13 bases lay in between. CDR3 in DNA: TGTGCCAGCATCCTCAGTGGAGGCACTGAAGCTTTCTTT. Translation: CASILSGGTEAFF.

In DNA form, the CDR3 reads TGTGCCTGGAGTCTGGGGACAGTCAACACTGAAGCTTTCTTT. Residues: CAWSLGTVNTEAFF. The chain links TRBV30 to TRBJ1-1; 7 nucleotides line up with TRBD1. Germline loops: CDR1 GTSNPN, CDR2 SVGIG (reference sequence). V was pared by 2 bases and J by 2 bases, with 5 bases of the junction left unmatched. CDR3 size: 14 residues.

This clone was counted a single time. The gene calls are TRBV3-1 (or the pseudogene TRBV3-2) and TRBJ2-5; TRBD2 matches 12 bases. CDR1 and CDR2 from the germline V gene are LGHDT and YNNKEL (reference sequence). V shed 4 bases, J shed 5 bases, and the junction held 14 bases outside the gene matches. The CDR3 loop spans 18 amino acids. CDR3: CASSLILAGGRFAETQYF. In DNA, the CDR3 is TGTGCCAGCAGCCTCATTCTAGCGGGAGGGCGATTTGCGGAGACCCAGTACTTC.

The chain joins TRBV2 to TRBJ2-1; no firm D call. The CDR3 length is 13 residues. Germline lookup yields CDR1 SNHLY and CDR2 FYNNEI. Between the trimmed V and J ends, which lost 0 bases and 10 bases, there was a span of 10 bases. The CDR3 region is CASSEARAPEQFF. For the CDR3, the DNA is TGTGCCAGCAGTGAAGCGAGAGCCCCGGAGCAGTTCTTC. The full variable domain, its missing parts supplied by reference TRBV2 and TRBJ2-1, is EPEVTQTPSHQVTQMGQEVILRCVPISNHLYFYWYRQILGQKVEFLVSFYNNEISEKSEIFDDQFSVERPDGSNFTLKIRSTKLEDSAMYFCASSEARAPEQFFGPGTRLTVL.

The chain links TRBV10-1 to TRBJ2-1; D is unclear. The germline V and J ends were trimmed by 11 bases and 0 bases, with 17 bases remaining between them. Germline V CDR1 and CDR2: WNHNN, SYGVQD (reference sequence). This CDR3 comprises 15 residues. CDR3 loop: CAPKSRSSSYNEQFF. The CDR3 coding sequence is TGCGCCCCAAAGTCGAGGTCGAGCTCCTACAATGAGCAGTTCTTC.

The rearrangement uses TRBV7-9 and TRBJ1-1; D gene uncertain. Trimming removed 5 bases from V and 10 bases from J, with 14 bases in between. The V gene's germline CDR1 is SEHNR and CDR2 FQNEAQ (reference sequence). The CDR3 loop spans 12 amino acids. The CDR3 is CASSTREVGAFF. CDR3 in DNA: TGTGCCAGCAGCACGAGGGAGGTAGGAGCTTTCTTT.

The V call is TRBV7-9, the J call TRBJ2-1; tentative D call: TRBD2 (6 bases). Germline assignment: CDR1 SEHNR and CDR2 FQNEAQ (reference sequence). V lost 5 bases to trimming and J lost 8 bases, with 19 bases between them. The CDR3 has 15 residues. This CDR3 is CASSPRGSHRDEQFF. The CDR3 coding sequence is TGTGCCAGCAGCCCCCGGGGGTCCCACCGTGATGAGCAGTTCTTC.

This clone was observed a single time. The chain carries TRBV9 and TRBJ2-7, with a weak D call TRBD1 (6 bases). The germline V gene has CDR1 SGDLS and CDR2 YYNGEE. The CDR3 consists of 16 residues. V was cut by 4 bases and J by 2 bases, with 19 bases left in between. The chain's CDR3 is CASSPLQGSGTYEQYF. DNA of the CDR3: TGTGCCAGCAGCCCCCTTCAGGGGAGCGGTACCTACGAGCAGTACTTC.

The rearrangement links TRBV25-1 to TRBJ2-7; maybe TRBD2 (5 bases). Trimming shortened V by 2 bases and J by 3 bases, and 11 bases separated the two germline ends. Germline V CDR1 and CDR2: MGHDK, SYGVNS. The CDR3 has 14 amino acids. CDR3 bases: TGTGCCAGCAGTGAAGATCTTAGCGTCTACGAGCAGTACTTC. Its protein is CASSEDLSVYEQYF.

V usage is TRBV19 and J usage is TRBJ2-7, with D tentatively TRBD1 (5 bases). Germline V gives CDR1 LNHDA, CDR2 SQIVND (reference sequence). The CDR3 spans 14 residues. The V and J ends lost 3 bases and 0 bases respectively, with 9 bases between them. The CDR3 DNA is TGTGCCAGTAGTATGGCCGACAGCTCCTACGAGCAGTACTTC. It encodes CASSMADSSYEQYF.

The V call is TRBV18, the J call TRBJ1-2; D not certain. V was cut by 3 bases and J by 2 bases, with 10 bases left in between. In germline, CDR1 is KGHSH, CDR2 LQKENI. This CDR3 region has 14 residues. CDR3 DNA sequence: TGTGCCAGCTCACCCCCCAGTTCGAACTATGGCTACACCTTC. Translating it yields CASSPPSSNYGYTF. Combining the CDR3 with reference TRBV18 and TRBJ1-2 gives the whole variable domain NAGVMQNPRHLVRRRGQEARLRCSPMKGHSHVYWYRQLPEEGLKFMVYLQKENIIDESGMPKERFSAEFPKEGPSILRIQQVVRGDSAAYFCASSPPSSNYGYTFGSGTRLTVV.

V is TRBV5-1 and J is TRBJ1-3; a possible D gene is TRBD1 (6 bases). Trimming took 4 bases from V and 0 from J, leaving 11 bases between them. Germline CDR1 reads SGHRS; CDR2 reads YFSETQ. The CDR3 totals 15 residues. The CDR3 DNA follows: TGCGCCAGCAGCCAGACAGGTAGCTCTGGAAACACCATATATTTT. This encodes CASSQTGSSGNTIYF.

This clone came up once. The V gene is TRBV6-5, the J gene TRBJ1-2, with TRBD1 as a possible D gene (5 bases). Germline-derived CDR1 and CDR2 are MNHEY and SVGAGI. Trimming pared 6 bases from V and 4 bases from J, leaving 12 bases between. CDR3 length equals 13 residues. In nucleotides, the CDR3 is TGTGCCAGCAGGGGGAGGGGAGGCTATGGCTACACCTTC. Translating it yields CASRGRGGYGYTF.

This clone was seen only a few times. This sequence joins TRBV10-3 and TRBJ1-1; no definite D call. The CDR3 covers 13 residues. V lost 3 bases and J 4 bases, leaving 9 bases between the germline ends. Per the germline V gene, CDR1 is ENHRY and CDR2 is SYGVKD. DNA of the CDR3: TGTGCCATCAGTGACTTTCCCGGCACTGAAGCTTTCTTT. Protein: CAISDFPGTEAFF.

The chain employs TRBV6-5 and TRBJ1-5; 8 bases fit TRBD1. The CDR3 is 15 amino acids. V was pared by 6 bases and J by 7 bases, with 11 bases of the junction left unmatched. Germline V gene sequence: CDR1 MNHEY, CDR2 SVGAGI. CDR3 in DNA: TGTGCCAGCAGAAGGGGACAGGACAGTGGGCAGCCCCAGCATTTT. Amino acid sequence: CASRRGQDSGQPQHF.